The next 20 T cell receptor beta chains were all read from a single sample in a study of technical replicates of blood from a few donors. Assay: immunoSEQ multiplex PCR; the TCRdb copy retains only in-frame clones and omits some. The sample contains tens of thousands of clones, around 90% of which appear only once. Input material: T cells isolated from PBMCs. Receptors originate from a human donor in good health.

The chain uses TRBV30 and TRBJ1-1; no definite D call. Deletions cut 4 bases from V and 1 base from J, with 10 bases between. CDR3 size: 13 residues. Germline values: CDR1 GTSNPN, CDR2 SVGIG (reference sequence). This CDR3 is CAWNQEGNTEAFF. The DNA for the CDR3 is TGTGCCTGGAATCAGGAGGGGAACACTGAAGCTTTCTTT.

The chain carries TRBV2 and TRBJ2-4; 9 nucleotides match TRBD1. The CDR3 is 15 amino acids. The V segment lost 4 bases and the J segment 5 bases; nucleotides outside the gene matches: 6. Germline CDR1 and CDR2: SNHLY and FYNNEI. The chain's CDR3 is CASSGLGQGQNIQYF. The CDR3 region has the DNA TGTGCCAGCAGTGGTCTAGGACAGGGGCAAAACATTCAGTACTTC.

In DNA form, the CDR3 reads TGTGCCACCAGTTTCGGGACAGGGGGCTACGAGCAGTACTTC. The encoded protein is CATSFGTGGYEQYF. The chain has TRBV15 and TRBJ2-7, with TRBD1 matching 11 bases. The J segment lost 3 bases and the V segment lost 6 bases, leaving 4 bases of the junction unmatched. The CDR3 runs to 14 residues. The V gene's germline CDR1 is LNHNV and CDR2 YYDKDF (reference sequence).

The chain links TRBV10-1 to TRBJ2-3, with unresolved D. CDR1 and CDR2 from the germline V gene are WNHNN and SYGVQD (reference sequence). This CDR3 comprises 13 residues. Trimming took 2 bases from V and 7 from J, leaving 10 bases between them. Written as DNA, the CDR3 is TGCGCCAGCAGTGAGACAGAGATATATACGCAGTATTTT. Protein: CASSETEIYTQYF.

This clone is a singleton in its sample. V is TRBV2 and J is TRBJ2-3, with TRBD2 matching 7 bases. This CDR3 contains 17 residues. In germline, CDR1 is SNHLY, CDR2 FYNNEI. After removal of 6 bases from V and 0 bases from J, the junction contained 12 bases not matched to a gene. The CDR3 reads CASSPQPSGPSTDTQYF. In nucleotides, the CDR3 is TGTGCCAGCAGCCCACAACCTAGCGGACCTAGCACAGATACGCAGTATTTT.

The CDR3 loop reads CASSLSMRTEAFF. The CDR3 DNA is TGTGCCAGCAGTTTATCCATGAGGACTGAAGCTTTCTTT. This chain uses TRBV27 with TRBJ1-1; D gene ambiguous. Germline lookup yields CDR1 MNHEY and CDR2 SMNVEV (reference sequence). Deletions cut 0 bases from V and 5 bases from J, with 7 bases between. The CDR3 consists of 13 residues.

This clone was counted once. The chain combines TRBV30 with TRBJ2-1; no reliable D call. This CDR3 is built from 15 residues. From germline, CDR1 is GTSNPN and CDR2 SVGIG (reference sequence). The V end was cut by 4 bases, the J end by 6 bases, with 19 bases between. This chain's CDR3 is CAWTFEAIRGNEQFF. The CDR3 DNA sequence: TGTGCCTGGACCTTTGAGGCCATCCGCGGCAATGAGCAGTTCTTC.

The rearrangement joins TRBV4-3 to TRBJ1-1; D gene uncertain. The CDR3 has 14 residues. V was trimmed by 1 base and J by 5 bases, leaving 11 bases between them. Per germline, CDR1 LGHNA and CDR2 YSLEER. This CDR3 is CASSQARGRTEAFF. The CDR3 DNA is TGCGCCAGCAGCCAAGCCCGGGGTAGGACTGAAGCTTTCTTT.

The J gene is TRBJ2-6, the V gene TRBV7-3; 10 nucleotides line up with TRBD1. With V trimmed by 3 bases and J by 0 bases, 8 bases remained unmatched. This CDR3 has 19 amino acids. Germline V lookup: CDR1 SGHTA, CDR2 FQGTGA. CDR3 nucleotides: TGTGCCAGCAGCTTCGGGACAGGGGCGGGATACTCTGGGGCCAACGTCCTGACTTTC. As protein: CASSFGTGAGYSGANVLTF.

The CDR3, as DNA: TGTGCCAGCCAGGGGGCGAGCCCCACTGAAGCTTTCTTT. Translated: CASQGASPTEAFF. The chain has TRBV7-2 and TRBJ1-1; 8 bases fit TRBD1. The V gene end was trimmed by 8 bases and the J gene end by 4 bases; junction bases not matched to a gene: 6. CDR1 is SGHTA and CDR2 is FQGNSA in the germline V gene. The CDR3 loop spans 13 amino acids.

The rearrangement links TRBV4-3 to TRBJ1-2; 8 bases fit TRBD1. This CDR3 has 14 amino acids. V was pared by 0 bases and J by 7 bases, with 4 bases of the junction left unmatched. Germline CDR1 reads LGHNA; CDR2 reads YSLEER. The CDR3 nucleotides are TGCGCCAGCAGCCAAGATCTTGACAGGGGTGGCTACACCTTC. Amino acid sequence: CASSQDLDRGGYTF.

The rearrangement joins TRBV7-9 to TRBJ2-7; 8 nucleotides align to TRBD2. V lost 5 bases and J lost 3; bases outside the gene matches: 12. The CDR3 is 16 amino acids. CDR1 SEHNR and CDR2 FQNEAQ come from the germline V gene (reference sequence). The chain's CDR3 is CASSPGGGRASYEQYF. Here the CDR3 DNA reads TGTGCCAGCAGCCCGGGGGGGGGTAGGGCGAGCTACGAGCAGTACTTC.

V usage is TRBV6-8 and J usage is TRBJ2-4; no definite D call. Per the germline V gene, CDR1 is MNHGY and CDR2 is SAAAGT. V was shortened by 9 bases and J by 6 bases, with 15 bases between the two germline ends. The CDR3 consists of 13 residues. The CDR3 bases are TGTGCCAGAACGCCGATGGAGACAAACATTCAGTACTTC. This gives the protein CARTPMETNIQYF.

V and J are TRBV11-3 and TRBJ1-2, with D unresolved. The germline CDR1 and CDR2 sequences are SGHNT and YENEEA. V was cut by 2 bases and J by 7 bases, with 17 bases left in between. This CDR3 contains 15 residues. CDR3 coding DNA: TGTGCCAGCAGCTTATACGGGGATAGGCTTCGTGGCTACACCTTC. It specifies CASSLYGDRLRGYTF.

The J gene is TRBJ1-4, the V gene TRBV10-3, with D perhaps TRBD1 (6 bases). This CDR3 is built from 14 residues. V dropped 4 bases and J dropped 7 bases, with 13 bases sitting between them. From germline, CDR1 is ENHRY and CDR2 SYGVKD. The CDR3 DNA is TGTGCCATCAGTGGGGGCAGGGGCGGTGAAAAACTGTTTTTT. Its protein product is CAISGGRGGEKLFF.

This clone was counted between two and nine times. This chain links TRBV29-1 with TRBJ1-2, with D uncertain. V was shortened by 7 bases and J by 6 bases, with 15 bases between the two germline ends. This CDR3 comprises 12 residues. Germline CDR1 and CDR2: SQVTM and ANQGSEA. Here the CDR3 reads CSERKSYDGYTF. The CDR3 coding sequence is TGCAGCGAGAGAAAGAGTTACGATGGCTACACCTTC.

This chain uses TRBV6-6 with TRBJ1-5; unclear D gene. V lost 2 bases, J lost 5 bases, and 7 bases lay in between. This CDR3 spans 13 amino acids. The germline V gene has CDR1 MNHNY and CDR2 SVGAGI (reference sequence). The CDR3 DNA follows: TGTGCCAGCAGTTACGAGACTTATCAGCCCCAGCATTTT. Its translation is CASSYETYQPQHF.

This clone was recorded only once. The rearrangement uses TRBV4-1 and TRBJ2-7; 9 bases match TRBD2. Germline trimming cut 0 bases from V and 0 bases from J; bases unmatched to any gene: 3. Germline CDR1 and CDR2: MGHRA and YSYEKL. The CDR3 runs 16 residues. CDR3 amino acids: CASSQDSGGHSYEQYF. The CDR3 coding sequence is TGCGCCAGCAGCCAAGATAGCGGGGGCCACTCCTACGAGCAGTACTTC.

The V gene is TRBV10-1, the J gene TRBJ2-2; TRBD1 agrees at 7 bases. The germline gives CDR1 WNHNN, CDR2 SYGVQD (reference sequence). The CDR3 is 15 amino acids. The J segment lost 2 bases and the V segment lost 7 bases, leaving 7 bases of the junction unmatched. CDR3 protein: CASNTGTVNTGELFF. DNA of the CDR3: TGCGCCAGCAACACCGGGACAGTAAACACCGGGGAGCTGTTTTTT.

The chain employs TRBV6-5 and TRBJ2-3, with D possibly being TRBD2 (7 bases). V was clipped by 4 bases and J by 2 bases, with 13 bases between them. CDR3 length equals 15 residues. Germline CDR1 and CDR2: MNHEY and SVGAGI. The CDR3 DNA follows: TGTGCCAGCAGTTTGGGAGGGGGGATCACAGATACGCAGTATTTT. This translates into CASSLGGGITDTQYF.